The 23 T cell receptor beta chains given below trace back to one sample, sequenced in a study of OX40 agonist ivuxolimab in advanced cancers. Clones were sequenced by immunoSEQ multiplex PCR, and TCRdb holds only the in-frame ones, with some missing. The sample lists more than 50,000 clones, about 85% seen once, with about 3.7% in the top ten. Sample: CD4+ or CD8+ T cells sorted from blood, taken in a trial of the OX40 agonist ivuxolimab. Every receptor here comes from an adult with an advanced solid tumor such as melanoma, head and neck, liver or kidney cancer.

This chain links TRBV7-9 with TRBJ2-7, with 7 bases that match TRBD1. The CDR3 runs 13 residues. V trimming: 6 bases; J trimming: 4 bases; junction bases outside the gene matches: 6. The germline gives CDR1 SEHNR, CDR2 FQNEAQ (reference sequence). CDR3 coding DNA: TGTGCCAGCAGAATGGACAGGCAGTACGAGCAGTACTTC. Protein sequence: CASRMDRQYEQYF.

This clone showed up just once. This rearrangement joins TRBV5-1 to TRBJ2-2, with a weak D call TRBD1 (6 bases). V was shortened by 8 bases and J by 0 bases, with 17 bases between the two germline ends. Germline V gives CDR1 SGHRS, CDR2 YFSETQ. The CDR3 has 16 amino acids. CDR3 nucleotide sequence: TGCGCCAGTAACCTCCAGGGGCAACCGAACACCGGGGAGCTGTTTTTT. It encodes CASNLQGQPNTGELFF. The full variable domain, its missing parts supplied by reference TRBV5-1 and TRBJ2-2, is KAGVTQTPRYLIKTRGQQVTLSCSPISGHRSVSWYQQTPGQGLQFLFEYFSETQRNKGNFPGRFSGRQFSNSRSEMNVSTLELGDSALYLCASNLQGQPNTGELFFGEGSRLTVL.

The chain employs TRBV28 and TRBJ2-7; D may be TRBD1 (5 bases). The CDR3 is 13 amino acids. Germline V lookup: CDR1 MDHEN, CDR2 SYDVKM. V was trimmed by 5 bases and J by 6 bases, leaving 14 bases between them. The CDR3 sequence is CASSEPVGLEQYF. The CDR3 DNA reads as TGTGCCAGCAGTGAACCGGTGGGGCTCGAGCAGTACTTC.

This chain connects TRBV5-1 to TRBJ2-5; D is uncertain. The V gene's germline CDR1 is SGHRS and CDR2 YFSETQ. This CDR3 is 15 amino acids long. V was pared by 3 bases and J by 5 bases, with 17 bases between. CDR3 residues: CASSSGSRLEETQYF. As DNA, the CDR3 is TGCGCCAGCAGCTCCGGTTCGAGGTTGGAGGAGACCCAGTACTTC.

The V gene is TRBV6-5, the J gene TRBJ2-2; 7 nucleotides align to TRBD2. Germline V gene data show CDR1 as MNHEY and CDR2 as SVGAGI. The CDR3 length is 16 residues. The J segment lost 8 bases and the V segment lost 0 bases, leaving 9 bases of the junction unmatched. CDR3 residues: CASSYSGGVTAGELFF. In DNA form, the CDR3 reads TGTGCCAGCAGTTACTCGGGGGGGGTTACTGCTGGGGAGCTGTTTTTT.

This clone appeared a few times. The chain carries TRBV5-1 and TRBJ2-7; D gene ambiguous. The V end was cut by 4 bases, the J end by 6 bases, with 14 bases between. The CDR3 is 13 residues long. From germline, CDR1 is SGHRS and CDR2 YFSETQ. CDR3 sequence: CASSLEATSEQYF. DNA for the CDR3: TGCGCCAGCAGCCTAGAAGCGACTTCCGAGCAGTACTTC.

This chain links TRBV6-5 with TRBJ2-1; TRBD2 matches at 7 bases. Germline lookup yields CDR1 MNHEY and CDR2 SVGAGI. Trimming took 9 bases from V and 6 from J; bases not matched to a gene: 11. The CDR3 contains 14 residues. The CDR3 DNA follows: TGTGCCAGTACCCCCCGAGCGGGAAGCAATGAGCAGTTCTTC. Amino acids: CASTPRAGSNEQFF.

J is TRBJ2-7 and V is TRBV2, with 13 positions matching TRBD2. Unmatched junction bases numbered 4, after V lost 8 bases and J lost 6 bases. There are 13 residues in the CDR3. Germline-derived CDR1 and CDR2 are SNHLY and FYNNEI. As DNA, the CDR3 is TGTGCCAGCCTGACTAGCGGGAGGAGCGAGCAGTACTTC. Its protein product is CASLTSGRSEQYF.

The chain links TRBV7-8 to TRBJ2-7, with D tentatively TRBD1 (6 bases). The germline V and J ends were trimmed by 5 bases and 9 bases, with 17 bases remaining between them. Germline CDR1 reads SGHVS; CDR2 reads FQNEAQ. There are 13 residues in the CDR3. The CDR3 coding sequence is TGTGCCAGCAGCCGTACCAGGGGCCAAGGGCAGTACTTC. It translates to CASSRTRGQGQYF.

The V call is TRBV21-1, the J call TRBJ2-5; TRBD1, as called in the table, went unchecked against the DNA. TRBV21-1 is listed as a pseudogene. This CDR3 region has 15 residues. The CDR3 nucleotides are TGTGCCAGCAGCAAAGGTCCAGGGATCCAAGAGACCCAGTACTTC. Encoded protein: CASSKGPGIQETQYF.

The chain has TRBV28 and TRBJ1-5; weak D call: TRBD1 (5 bases). V lost 3 bases, J lost 2 bases, and 8 bases lay in between. CDR3 size: 14 residues. Germline CDR1 reads MDHEN; CDR2 reads SYDVKM. The CDR3 reads CASSFFRGNQPQHF. The CDR3 DNA reads TGTGCCAGCAGTTTTTTCAGGGGCAATCAGCCCCAGCATTTT.

The V gene is TRBV11-3, the J gene TRBJ2-2, with D perhaps TRBD2 (6 bases). CDR1 is SGHNT, CDR2 YENEEA, per germline. The CDR3 sequence is 14 residues long. V dropped 0 bases and J dropped 5 bases, with 7 bases sitting between them. The CDR3 DNA is TGTGCCAGCAGCTTAGAAGGGAGGACCGGGGAGCTGTTTTTT. Residues: CASSLEGRTGELFF.

The V gene is TRBV5-5, the J gene TRBJ1-5; D perhaps matches TRBD1 (6 bases). The CDR3 is 13 amino acids. Between the trimmed V and J ends, which lost 4 bases and 6 bases, there was a span of 11 bases. Germline V CDR1 and CDR2: SGHKS, YYEKEE (reference sequence). CDR3: CASSLTGFQPQHF. DNA for the CDR3: TGTGCCAGCAGCCTGACAGGCTTTCAGCCCCAGCATTTT.

In its sample, this clone was seen once. At the DNA level, this CDR3 is encoded by other sequences in the same sample as well. The chain links TRBV6-5 to TRBJ2-1; possibly TRBD1 for D (6 bases). CDR3 size: 12 residues. Trimming took off 6 bases at V and 7 bases at J, with 10 bases between the two ends. The germline V gene encodes CDR1 MNHEY and CDR2 SVGAGI. The CDR3 loop reads CASSRGGNEQFF. CDR3 DNA sequence: TGTGCCAGCAGCCGAGGGGGAAATGAGCAGTTCTTC.

The V gene is TRBV6-5, the J gene TRBJ1-5; D may be TRBD1 (5 bases). V was cut by 4 bases and J by 11 bases, with 21 bases left in between. This CDR3 region has 15 residues. CDR1 is MNHEY, CDR2 SVGAGI, per germline. CDR3 protein: CASSFEPVGGGAQHF. The CDR3 region has the DNA TGTGCCAGCAGTTTCGAACCCGTGGGGGGAGGAGCCCAGCATTTT.

This sequence joins TRBV27 and TRBJ2-7; D is possibly TRBD1 or TRBD2 (5 bases each). Trimming pared 6 bases from V and 6 bases from J, leaving 27 bases between. Germline-derived CDR1 and CDR2 are MNHEY and SMNVEV (reference sequence). This CDR3 spans 17 amino acids. The DNA of the CDR3 is TGTGCCAGCAGAATACTAATATCCGGGACGGGTACTATCGAGCAGTACTTC. Translation gives CASRILISGTGTIEQYF.

This clone occurred a few times. This chain links TRBV28 with TRBJ1-4; D is ambiguous. Trimming took 6 bases from V and 0 from J, leaving 14 bases between them. CDR1 is MDHEN and CDR2 is SYDVKM in the germline V gene. CDR3 size: 16 residues. The CDR3 sequence is CASSERAPATNEKLFF. The CDR3 DNA follows: TGTGCCAGCAGCGAAAGAGCCCCCGCAACTAATGAAAAACTGTTTTTT.

This clone was detected only once. This sequence joins TRBV10-3 and TRBJ1-5, with unresolved D. The germline CDR1 and CDR2 sequences are ENHRY and SYGVKD. The CDR3 has 15 residues. With 3 bases removed from V and 0 bases from J, the gap between germline ends came to 9 bases. CDR3 residues: CAISETPYSNQPQHF. CDR3 coding DNA: TGTGCCATCAGTGAAACTCCTTATAGCAATCAGCCCCAGCATTTT.

This sequence joins TRBV11-2 and TRBJ2-7; TRBD1 matches at 7 bases. CDR3 length equals 16 residues. Germline lookup yields CDR1 SGHAT and CDR2 FQNNGV. With V trimmed by 1 base and J by 0 bases, 6 bases remained unmatched. The chain's CDR3 is CASSLVGGPLSYEQYF. DNA for the CDR3: TGTGCCAGCAGCTTAGTAGGGGGCCCCCTCTCCTACGAGCAGTACTTC.

J is TRBJ1-5 and V is TRBV28; weak D call: TRBD1 (5 bases). CDR3 length: 15 residues. CDR1 MDHEN and CDR2 SYDVKM come from the germline V gene. Trimming stripped 5 bases from V and 4 bases from J, with 15 bases between. CDR3 residues: CASSPGTAQNQPQHF. CDR3 DNA sequence: TGTGCCAGCAGTCCTGGGACGGCTCAAAATCAGCCCCAGCATTTT.

V gene TRBV18 combines with J gene TRBJ1-5; D is uncertain. The CDR3 covers 15 residues. V gave up 2 bases and J gave up 0 bases, with 8 bases separating them. CDR1 and CDR2 (germline): KGHSH, LQKENI. CDR3 nucleotide sequence: TGTGCCAGCTCACCAGTCTGGGCTAGCAATCAGCCCCAGCATTTT. It codes for CASSPVWASNQPQHF. The variable domain in full, completed from reference TRBV18 and TRBJ1-5, reads NAGVMQNPRHLVRRRGQEARLRCSPMKGHSHVYWYRQLPEEGLKFMVYLQKENIIDESGMPKERFSAEFPKEGPSILRIQQVVRGDSAAYFCASSPVWASNQPQHFGDGTRLSIL.

This chain uses TRBV4-1 with TRBJ2-7, with 7 bases matching TRBD1. The V and J ends lost 0 bases and 3 bases, in that order; junction bases with no gene match: 8. In germline, CDR1 is MGHRA, CDR2 YSYEKL. This CDR3 contains 16 residues. The CDR3 coding sequence is TGCGCCAGCAGCCAAGAATCGGGACAGATAATCTACGAGCAGTACTTC. Encoded protein: CASSQESGQIIYEQYF.

This clone has just a few counts. The chain employs TRBV5-6 and TRBJ2-1; perhaps TRBD1 as D (5 bases). The CDR3 totals 15 residues. With 0 bases removed from V and 3 bases from J, the gap between germline ends came to 10 bases. From germline, CDR1 is SGHDT and CDR2 YYEEEE. CDR3 loop: CASSLEGEGYNEQFF. CDR3 bases: TGTGCCAGCAGCTTGGAAGGGGAAGGCTACAATGAGCAGTTCTTC. The full variable domain, completed using reference TRBV5-6 and TRBJ2-1, is DAGVTQSPTHLIKTRGQQVTLRCSPKSGHDTVSWYQQALGQGPQFIFQYYEEEERQRGNFPDRFSGHQFPNYSSELNVNALLLGDSALYLCASSLEGEGYNEQFFGPGTRLTVL.